This T cell receptor (beta chain) appears in the sequencing data of a study of blood T cell repertoires in COVID-19. About the research overall: Some COVID-19 samples were acute and others convalescent; all came from the United States, Italy and Spain. From T cells, B-cell-depleted T cells, or PBMCs came the material, which was cDNA or gDNA.

Per the authors' pipeline: It was from reference gene primer amplification that nucleated cell counts were estimated. Profiling relied on immunoSEQ multiplex PCR, and the TCRdb table lists in-frame clones only, not all of them. V and J calls and clone size are as listed in that table; D and trimming were resolved from the DNA. The sample carries tens of thousands of clones, about nine tenths recorded once. The V end was cut by 2 bases, the J end by 7 bases, with 16 bases between. Germline-derived CDR1 and CDR2 are MNHEY and SVGAGI. The CDR3 is 15 amino acids. The chain employs TRBV6-5 and TRBJ2-3; D perhaps matches TRBD2 (6 bases). The sequence came from an elderly woman with acute or convalescent COVID-19. The sample taken for sequencing was peripheral blood. For the CDR3, the DNA is TGTGCCAGCAGTTACGGGGGGTCCCCGGTGAATACGCAGTATTTT. Amino acid sequence: CASSYGGSPVNTQYF.